The 18 T cell receptor beta chains reported below all come from one sample, sequenced in a study of preoperative IRX-2 immunotherapy in early breast cancer (dated by TCRdb to about 2019). The library was prepared using the immunoSEQ multiplex PCR assay. Not all clones reach the TCRdb copy of this immuneACCESS table, which keeps in-frame sequences only. Checked studies attribute under half of the gap to unresolved V genes and leave the rest unexplained. The sample records 25,000 to 30,000 clones, 65% to 85% of which are singletons. Together, the top ten hold about 3.2% of the sample. Taken with the paper, the label for treatment or condition translates to: preoperative locoregional IRX-2 cytokine immunotherapy. The sample was collected from a patient treated with IRX-2 immunotherapy. These receptors all stem from a human donor with breast cancer.

Comments on this clone: An end of the junction does not agree with germline; a read error may underlie this. The chain combines TRBV28 with TRBJ2-7, with TRBD2 matching 10 bases. The CDR3 is 12 residues long. CDR1 and CDR2 (germline): MDHEN, SYDVKM. CDR3 sequence: CASSFRTSGHAF. The CDR3 bases are TGTGCCAGCAGTTTCCGGACTAGCGGACACGCCTTC.

The CDR3 coding sequence is TGTGCCAGCAAAAAACTAGCGGGGGCCTCCTACGAGCAGTACTTC. It is translated as CASKKLAGASYEQYF. The chain couples TRBV6-8 to TRBJ2-7, with TRBD2 matching over 11 bases. The CDR3 has 15 residues. CDR1 and CDR2 (germline): MNHGY, SAAAGT. V lost 7 bases to trimming and J lost 0 bases; unmatched junction nucleotides: 5.

The chain couples TRBV11-3 to TRBJ1-1; D remains ambiguous. This CDR3 has 16 amino acids. V lost 3 bases to trimming and J lost 4 bases, with 18 bases between them. Germline assignment: CDR1 SGHNT and CDR2 YENEEA. The CDR3 is CASSFRRPKMGTEAFF. In DNA, the CDR3 is TGTGCCAGCAGCTTTCGCAGACCGAAAATGGGCACTGAAGCTTTCTTT.

J is TRBJ2-7 and V is TRBV6-8; 9 positions match TRBD1. Germline assignment: CDR1 MNHGY and CDR2 SAAAGT. J lost 2 bases, V lost 10 bases, and 6 bases had no gene match. The CDR3 is 13 amino acids. The CDR3 protein is CATSWDRAYEQYF. The CDR3 DNA is TGTGCCACATCGTGGGACAGGGCCTACGAGCAGTACTTC.

The gene calls are TRBV11-3 and TRBJ1-1; possible D gene TRBD1, 5 bases. The V end was cut by 1 base, the J end by 0 bases, with 12 bases between. The CDR3 loop spans 16 amino acids. CDR1 is SGHNT, CDR2 YENEEA, per germline. The CDR3 bases are TGTGCCAGCAGCTTAGGTAAGCAGACAGTGAACACTGAAGCTTTCTTT. It specifies CASSLGKQTVNTEAFF. The entire variable domain, with the rest obtained from reference TRBV11-3 and TRBJ1-1, is as follows: EAGVVQSPRYKIIEKKQPVAFWCNPISGHNTLYWYLQNLGQGPELLIRYENEEAVDDSQLPKDRFSAERLKGVDSTLKIQPAELGDSAVYLCASSLGKQTVNTEAFFGQGTRLTVV.

This chain uses TRBV6-8 with TRBJ2-5; TRBD2 matches 11 bases. After removal of 7 bases from V and 0 bases from J, the junction contained 13 bases not matched to a gene. Germline V CDR1 and CDR2: MNHGY, SAAAGT. The CDR3 extends over 18 amino acids. The CDR3 loop is CASNPFLAGGRYQETQYF. CDR3 coding DNA: TGTGCCAGCAATCCCTTTTTAGCGGGGGGGCGATACCAAGAGACCCAGTACTTC.

The chain combines TRBV6-1 with TRBJ2-1; 7 bases match TRBD1. CDR3 length: 15 amino acids. Germline values: CDR1 MNHNS, CDR2 SASEGT. The V and J ends lost 1 base and 4 bases, in that order; junction bases with no gene match: 4. In DNA form, the CDR3 reads TGTGCCAGCAGTGAAGGACAGGGTGGTTACAATGAGCAGTTCTTC. It yields the protein CASSEGQGGYNEQFF.

This clone was picked up a small number of times. This chain joins TRBV15 and TRBJ2-7; 9 bases map to TRBD2. Germline trimming cut 0 bases from V and 3 bases from J; bases unmatched to any gene: 3. The CDR3 covers 15 residues. Germline CDR1 LNHNV, CDR2 YYDKDF (reference sequence). The CDR3 DNA sequence: TGTGCCACCAGCAGAGATGGACTAGCGAACTACGAGCAGTACTTC. Protein: CATSRDGLANYEQYF.

The gene calls are TRBV6-4 and TRBJ2-2, with a weak D call TRBD2 (7 bases). CDR1 is MRHNA, CDR2 SNTAGT, per germline. There are 15 residues in the CDR3. The V and J ends lost 6 bases and 3 bases respectively, with 14 bases between them. The CDR3 sequence: CASSVGGLYTGELFF. CDR3 bases: TGTGCCAGCAGCGTGGGGGGGCTGTACACCGGGGAGCTGTTTTTT.

This chain uses TRBV11-3 with TRBJ2-5, with D possibly TRBD2 on 5 matching bases. Trimming took off 3 bases at V and 5 bases at J, with 13 bases between the two ends. The CDR3 contains 14 residues. From germline, CDR1 is SGHNT and CDR2 YENEEA. The CDR3 spells CASSLEGRGETQYF. Here the CDR3 DNA reads TGTGCCAGCAGCTTGGAAGGTCGAGGGGAGACCCAGTACTTC.

The V call is TRBV5-2, the J call TRBJ1-5; the table calls TRBD1, which could not be checked here. TRBV5-2 is a pseudogene locus. The CDR3 covers 17 residues. The CDR3 loop reads CASRQRTPTDQGQPQHF. CDR3 sequence (DNA): TGTGCCAGCAGACAAAGAACCCCGACAGATCAGGGTCAGCCCCAGCATTTT.

This rearrangement joins TRBV7-2 to TRBJ2-2; maybe TRBD1 (6 bases). With 0 bases removed from V and 4 bases from J, the gap between germline ends came to 12 bases. There are 16 residues in the CDR3. CDR1 and CDR2 (germline): SGHTA, FQGNSA. CDR3 nucleotide sequence: TGTGCCAGCAGCTTAGCCCAGGGGCGGGTCACCGGGGAGCTGTTTTTT. Protein product: CASSLAQGRVTGELFF.

This chain connects TRBV11-3 to TRBJ1-3; 10 positions agree with TRBD1. CDR3 length: 17 amino acids. Germline V gene lookup returns CDR1 SGHNT and CDR2 YENEEA. V lost 2 bases to trimming and J lost 6 bases; unmatched junction nucleotides: 10. For the CDR3, the DNA is TGTGCCAGCAGCTTAAGAGCGGGCGGACAGGGGGAAAACACCATATATTTT. Protein: CASSLRAGGQGENTIYF.

The gene calls are TRBV7-1 and TRBJ1-5; no clear D gene. TRBV7-1 belongs to the ORF category, with a function that is uncertain. CDR3 length equals 13 residues. Trimming shortened V by 4 bases and J by 7 bases, and 11 bases separated the two germline ends. In DNA, the CDR3 is TGTGCCAGCAGCTTTAGTGCCCAACAGCCCCAGCATTTT. This codes for CASSFSAQQPQHF.

As concerns this clone: Mismatch with germline at one junction end may stem from a read error. V usage is TRBV7-7 and J usage is TRBJ2-5, with no clear D. The CDR3 is 15 residues long. CDR1 is SSHAT, CDR2 FNYEAQ, per germline (reference sequence). CDR3 nucleotides: TGTGCCAGCAGCCTATGGGTTTCCGACCAGGAGACCCAGTACTTC. It translates to CASSLWVSDQETQYF.

The rearrangement links TRBV19 to TRBJ2-7; tentative D call: TRBD2 (7 bases). Germline V CDR1 and CDR2: LNHDA, SQIVND (reference sequence). The CDR3 is made up of 14 amino acids. The ends were cut back, 3 bases at V and 1 base at J, with 10 bases in the middle. The CDR3 DNA is TGTGCCAGTAGTATCCGGGGGGCTTCCTACGAGCAGTACTTC. Encoded protein: CASSIRGASYEQYF.

The rearrangement joins TRBV5-1 to TRBJ2-3, with 8 bases lining up with TRBD2. CDR3 length equals 15 residues. V shed 4 bases and J 0 bases; nucleotides not matched to a gene: 4. Germline assignment: CDR1 SGHRS and CDR2 YFSETQ. The CDR3: CASSHSGDSTDTQYF. CDR3 nucleotides: TGCGCCAGCAGCCATAGCGGGGATAGCACAGATACGCAGTATTTT.

The DNA for the CDR3 is TGTGCCACCAGCAGACCGGTCGTGGGAGTCAGGAGTGAAAAACTGTTTTTT. Amino acids: CATSRPVVGVRSEKLFF. The chain links TRBV15 to TRBJ1-4; no firm D call. Trimming took off 2 bases at V and 7 bases at J, with 20 bases between the two ends. This CDR3 spans 17 amino acids. Germline lookup yields CDR1 LNHNV and CDR2 YYDKDF (reference sequence).